This T cell receptor beta chain was captured by sequencing in a study of blood T cell repertoires in COVID-19 (dated by TCRdb to the early 2020s). Describing the broader study: The collaborator samples originated in the United States, Italy and Spain and spanned the acute and convalescent phases of COVID-19. The prospective study material was composed of cDNA or gDNA derived from T cells, B-cell-depleted T cells, or PBMCs. The dataset comprised deeply sampled blood TCRbeta repertoires from subjects exposed to, actively infected with, or recovered from COVID-19. The repertoires were released in a freely available public database intended as a resource for research on the immune response to SARS-CoV-2. Samples came from the ongoing ImmuneRACE study (first 160 participants) plus 1,254 subjects from 6 global collaborators. Nearly every sample came with metadata listing a de-identified subject ID, COVID-19 status, age in years and sex. Where available, HLA class I and class II types were taken from metadata supplied by the sample provider and were not determined by assay-based typing. Here is what the overall study found, with its caveats: The quantity of clinical and demographic metadata differed by source and by participant and was supplied without curation.

With respect to this clone: Its antigen is currently not known. Per-base qualities were not stored, and no clone one base away is much larger.

CDR3 length: 13 amino acids, cysteine to phenylalanine. Of all the DNA, just the CDR3 is kept, 39 bases in frame from base 1. Trimming accounts for 6 bases at V and 7 bases at J, while the number of junction bases matched to no gene is 8. TCRbeta CDR3 regions were amplified from genomic DNA by means of the immunoSEQ Assay, a bias-controlled multiplex PCR. The published analysis was carried out like this. Nucleated cell counts per sample were estimated from amplification of reference gene primers within the assay. To quantify the absolute abundance of each unique TCRbeta CDR3 rearrangement, sequence reads were collapsed and filtered. For each sample, productive Simpson clonality was calculated as the square root of Simpson's diversity index over productive rearrangements. TCRdb's version of the immuneACCESS table is confined to in-frame rearrangements and falls short of the full clone set. An unresolved V gene accounts for under half of the shortfall where checked; the remainder is of unknown origin. Clone size and the V and J calls come from that table; the DNA yielded D and trimming. For this sample the table gives 260,000 or so clones, of which approximately 84% were detected only once. Jointly, the top ten make up around 9.2% of the sample.

Collaborating institutions collected whole blood in K2EDTA tubes following their own protocols. For TCRbeta analysis, collaborator samples were shipped as frozen whole blood, as isolated PBMCs, or as DNA extracted from either sample type. The receptor was isolated from a human donor in a cohort sampled during active COVID-19. Material: peripheral blood. The chain couples TRBV12-3 or TRBV12-4 to TRBJ1-2, and TRBD1 aligns with 7 junction nucleotides. CDR3 loop: CASSLTGLVGYTF. In nucleotides, the sequence is TGTGCCAGCAGCTTGACAGGGTTAGTTGGCTACACCTTC.